The 20 T cell receptor beta chains reported below all come from one sample, sequenced in a study of neurological immune-mediated disorders. TCRdb reanalysed the 5' RACE reads using MiXCR and keeps one entry per CDR3 protein. The sample gives about 37,000 distinct CDR3 sequences, around 10% of which show up once; just under 4% is in the top ten. Sequencing input: CD4+ T cells from blood. The receptor source for this set is a woman aged 25 to 39 with HTLV-1-associated myelopathy (HAM/TSP).

A few counts support this clonotype. The DNA for the CDR3 is TGTGCCAGCAGCGTCGTCGCGGGGGAGTCGGCCGGGGAGCTGTTTTTT. Translation gives CASSVVAGESAGELFF. The chain has TRBV4-2 and TRBJ2-2; TRBD2 matches 7 bases. Germline V gene sequence: CDR1 LGHNA, CDR2 YNFKEQ. This CDR3 contains 16 residues. The V and J ends lost 5 bases and 6 bases, in that order; junction bases with no gene match: 12.

This clonotype turned up a few times. The chain has TRBV20-1 and TRBJ2-1; TRBD2 agrees at 8 bases. Germline trimming cut 3 bases from V and 1 base from J; bases unmatched to any gene: 14. This CDR3 has 18 residues. Looked up from germline, CDR1 is DFQATT and CDR2 is SNEGSKA (reference sequence). CDR3 sequence: CSASQLKNTSGSYNEQFF. For the CDR3, the DNA is TGCAGTGCTAGCCAACTTAAAAATACTAGCGGATCCTACAATGAGCAGTTCTTC.

This clonotype was seen a few times. V usage is TRBV6-6 and J usage is TRBJ2-3, with 7 nucleotides matching TRBD1. CDR3 length equals 14 residues. Trimming at V came to 11 bases and at J to 0 bases, leaving 8 bases not matched to a gene. The germline gives CDR1 MNHNY, CDR2 SVGAGI (reference sequence). CDR3 in amino acids: CAAREGASTDTQYF. As DNA, the CDR3 is TGTGCCGCCCGTGAGGGGGCTAGCACAGATACGCAGTATTTT.

This clonotype was detected ten times or more. The DNA of the CDR3 is TGCAGTGCGAGCCACAGGGAAAACACCATATATTTT. This codes for CSASHRENTIYF. This rearrangement joins TRBV20-1 to TRBJ1-3, with a possible D match to TRBD1 (6 bases). Trimming left V 6 bases short and J 6 bases short, with 12 bases between. The CDR3 covers 12 residues. Germline CDR1 is DFQATT and CDR2 is SNEGSKA (reference sequence).

This clonotype was found many times. This chain links TRBV24-1 with TRBJ2-3; D is uncertain. Germline CDR1 KGHDR, CDR2 SFDVKD. The V gene lost 4 bases and the J gene lost 6 bases, with 7 bases spanning the gap. The CDR3 loop spans 12 amino acids. The CDR3 spells CATSDVLDTQYF. As DNA, the CDR3 is TGTGCCACCAGTGACGTCCTCGATACGCAGTATTTT.

This clonotype was recorded at least ten times. V gene TRBV27 combines with J gene TRBJ1-1; tentative D call: TRBD1 (6 bases). The CDR3 runs to 15 residues. Germline values: CDR1 MNHEY, CDR2 SMNVEV (reference sequence). Trimming cost V 2 bases and J 4 bases, with 14 bases left between them. The CDR3 sequence is CASSLRPTGSTEAFF. The DNA for the CDR3 is TGTGCCAGCAGTTTACGCCCCACAGGGAGCACTGAAGCTTTCTTT.

This clonotype was recorded many times. The chain carries TRBV10-3 and TRBJ2-2; D remains ambiguous. The CDR3 has 12 amino acids. The V and J ends lost 4 bases and 6 bases respectively, with 6 bases between them. Germline CDR1 is ENHRY and CDR2 is SYGVKD. CDR3 sequence: CAISAASGELFF. In DNA form, the CDR3 reads TGTGCCATCAGTGCGGCTTCCGGGGAGCTGTTTTTT.

This clonotype occurred many times. This chain uses TRBV6-1 with TRBJ2-3; 11 bases align to TRBD2. The CDR3 covers 14 residues. Trimming removed 11 bases from V and 6 bases from J; junction bases left unmatched: 10. Germline loops: CDR1 MNHNS, CDR2 SASEGT. The chain's CDR3 is CASSVGLAADTQYF. The CDR3 DNA reads as TGTGCCTCCAGCGTGGGACTAGCGGCTGATACGCAGTATTTT.

Details on this clonotype: A read error may produce the germline difference seen at one junction end. This chain uses TRBV19 with TRBJ1-1, with D possibly being TRBD1 (6 bases). The CDR3 totals 13 residues. The germline V gene has CDR1 LNHDA and CDR2 SQIVND (reference sequence). The DNA of the CDR3 is TGTGCCAGCAGTACTACAGGGAGCACTGAAGCTTTCTTT. It specifies CASSTTGSTEAFF.

Many counts were recorded for this clonotype. The chain carries TRBV20-1 and TRBJ2-3; perhaps D is TRBD1 or TRBD2 (5 bases each). The CDR3 has 14 residues. CDR1 DFQATT and CDR2 SNEGSKA come from the germline V gene (reference sequence). Here the CDR3 reads CSGLWGYLFYTQYF. CDR3 nucleotides: TGCAGCGGACTGTGGGGCTATCTATTTTATACGCAGTATTTT.

This clonotype has a count of ten or more. The chain is built from TRBV5-1 and TRBJ2-1, with unresolved D. The length of the CDR3 is 16 residues. Trimming pared 3 bases from V and 0 bases from J, leaving 13 bases between. Germline V CDR1 and CDR2: SGHRS, YFSETQ. The CDR3 here is CASSWPSGGSYNEQFF. The CDR3 bases are TGCGCCAGCAGCTGGCCCAGTGGCGGCTCCTACAATGAGCAGTTCTTC.

At least ten counts were recorded for this clonotype. The V and J genes are TRBV6-2 or TRBV6-3 and TRBJ2-7; tentative D call: TRBD2 (5 bases). Germline V gene data show CDR1 as MNHEY and CDR2 as SVGEGT. This CDR3 contains 13 residues. V dropped 6 bases and J dropped 2 bases, with 11 bases sitting between them. CDR3 protein: CASSRYGAYEQYF. The DNA for the CDR3 is TGTGCCAGCAGCCGCTACGGGGCCTACGAGCAGTACTTC.

This clonotype was detected ten times or more. This chain uses TRBV14 with TRBJ1-1; D is uncertain. Trimming stripped 0 bases from V and 11 bases from J, with 13 bases between. The CDR3 runs 13 residues. CDR1 and CDR2 (germline): SGHDN, FVKESK. CDR3 nucleotides: TGTGCCAGCAGCCAAGATCGAGTGTTGGTGGCTTTCTTT. Amino acid sequence: CASSQDRVLVAFF.

This clonotype was counted at least ten times. V gene TRBV28 combines with J gene TRBJ1-5; the match to TRBD1 covers 10 bases. The germline CDR1 and CDR2 sequences are MDHEN and SYDVKM. CDR3 length: 18 amino acids. Unmatched junction bases numbered 17, after V lost 7 bases and J lost 5 bases. CDR3 loop: CASTPIRRDRGFHQPQHF. For the CDR3, the DNA is TGTGCCAGCACTCCAATCCGCCGGGACAGGGGTTTTCATCAGCCCCAGCATTTT.

This clonotype was found many times. The chain recombines TRBV20-1 with TRBJ1-4, with unresolved D. The CDR3 is 13 amino acids. With 5 bases removed from V and 8 bases from J, the gap between germline ends came to 15 bases. Germline assignment: CDR1 DFQATT and CDR2 SNEGSKA (reference sequence). As DNA, the CDR3 is TGCAGTGCTTTACACCACCAGAGGGAAAAACTGTTTTTT. Translated, it gives CSALHHQREKLFF.

This clonotype was seen ten or more times. The chain carries TRBV5-5 and TRBJ1-6; D not certain. The CDR3 covers 13 residues. CDR1 is SGHKS and CDR2 is YYEKEE in the germline V gene (reference sequence). Trimming stripped 1 base from V and 7 bases from J, with 6 bases between. Here the CDR3 DNA reads TGTGCCAGCAGCTTGACAGAGAATTCACCCCTCCACTTT. This encodes CASSLTENSPLHF.

Many counts were recorded for this clonotype. The chain recombines TRBV7-2 with TRBJ2-1; D gene ambiguous. This CDR3 has 15 amino acids. The V gene's germline CDR1 is SGHTA and CDR2 FQGNSA. With 5 bases removed from V and 2 bases from J, the gap between germline ends came to 13 bases. CDR3 amino acids: CASSPTAGAYNEQFF. CDR3 DNA: TGTGCCAGCAGCCCCACAGCTGGGGCCTACAATGAGCAGTTCTTC.

On this clonotype: A much larger clonotype is one base distant, so this may be a read error. The rearrangement uses TRBV12-3 or TRBV12-4 and TRBJ1-1; D unresolved. There are 12 residues in the CDR3. V was clipped by 4 bases and J by 14 bases, with 17 bases between them. This CDR3 reads CASSYGITEKFF. The CDR3 nucleotides read TGTGCCAGCAGTTACGGGATCACCGAAAAGTTCTTT.

The sample holds many counts of this clonotype. The genes are TRBV9 and TRBJ2-2; TRBD1 is a possible D gene (5 bases). V shed 5 bases and J shed 0 bases, with 5 bases lying between them. Per germline, CDR1 SGDLS and CDR2 YYNGEE. The CDR3 loop spans 13 amino acids. CDR3 nucleotide sequence: TGTGCCAGCAGAGGGGCGAACACCGGGGAGCTGTTTTTT. Protein sequence: CASRGANTGELFF.

This clonotype was detected many times. The chain employs TRBV7-9 and TRBJ1-4; D is possibly TRBD1 (5 bases). The CDR3 totals 15 residues. V was shortened by 5 bases and J by 8 bases, with 18 bases between the two germline ends. Germline V gives CDR1 SEHNR, CDR2 FQNEAQ (reference sequence). The CDR3: CASSLRAAGLEKLFF. The CDR3 nucleotides are TGTGCCAGCAGCCTACGGGCGGCAGGGTTGGAAAAACTGTTTTTT.